The sample holds a few counts of the clone carrying this T cell receptor beta chain. Its specificity is not known. An end of the junction differs from the germline gene, which may be a read error. The entry originates in a study of T cells in Graves' hyperthyroidism and ophthalmopathy. Overall study: The initial diagnosis was the point when peripheral blood was collected, ahead of any treatment. Regarding the study as a whole: Clonotypes that were expanded in thyroid above 0.001 mostly appeared in blood too.

Based on clinical symptoms, serum thyroxine and TRAb, thyroid ultrasound and orbital computed tomography, diagnoses were reached. Germline V gene data show CDR1 as SGHAT and CDR2 as FQNNGV. This CDR3 comprises 16 residues. Amplification yielded TCR beta CDR3 regions, with RNA transcripts as the source. TCR CDR3 underwent first-round RT-PCR with the HTBI primer set. TCRdb used MiXCR to reprocess the multiplex PCR reads, holding one entry per CDR3 protein. The sample holds roughly 750,000 distinct CDR3 sequences, roughly 15% seen once. The gene calls are TRBV11-2 and TRBJ2-1, with D possibly matching TRBD1 (7 bases). Sequencing was carried out using blood. The TCR originated in a man in his late teens or twenties with Graves' hyperthyroidism. The CDR3 protein is CASSGYRGGHYNEQLF. The CDR3, as DNA: TGTGCCAGCAGCGGGTACAGGGGAGGCCACTACAATGAGCAGCTCTTC.